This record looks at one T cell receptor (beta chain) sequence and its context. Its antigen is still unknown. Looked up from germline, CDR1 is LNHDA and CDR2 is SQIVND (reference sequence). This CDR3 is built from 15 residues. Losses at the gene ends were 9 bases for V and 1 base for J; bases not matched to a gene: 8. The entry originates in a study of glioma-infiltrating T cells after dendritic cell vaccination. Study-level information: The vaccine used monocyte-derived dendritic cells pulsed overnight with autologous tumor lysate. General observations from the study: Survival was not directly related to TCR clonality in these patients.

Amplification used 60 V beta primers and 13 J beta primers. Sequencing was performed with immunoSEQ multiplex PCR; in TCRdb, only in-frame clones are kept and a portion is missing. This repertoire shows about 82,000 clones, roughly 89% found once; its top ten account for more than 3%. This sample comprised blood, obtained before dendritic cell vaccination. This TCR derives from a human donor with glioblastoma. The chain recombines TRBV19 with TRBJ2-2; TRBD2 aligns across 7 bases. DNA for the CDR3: TGTGCCAGCACGGGGAGGGACCTGAACACCGGGGAGCTGTTTTTT. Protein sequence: CASTGRDLNTGELFF.